What follows are 7 T cell receptor beta chains derived from one specimen sequenced in a study of blood T cell repertoires in COVID-19. Sequencing used immunoSEQ multiplex PCR; TCRdb keeps in-frame clones, though not all of them. The table lists about 70,000 clones, approximately 89% of them singletons. Sample: peripheral blood. The receptors derive from a middle-aged man with COVID-19, enrolled during active disease.

This clone was picked up a small number of times. The V gene is TRBV2, the J gene TRBJ1-3; no clear D gene. The germline V gene has CDR1 SNHLY and CDR2 FYNNEI. Trimming removed 6 bases at V and 7 bases at J, with 16 bases between. The CDR3 is 14 amino acids. This chain's CDR3 is CASRDPRLGNTIYF. The DNA of the CDR3 is TGTGCCAGCAGAGACCCTCGACTAGGTAACACCATATATTTT.

The J gene is TRBJ2-1, the V gene TRBV19; TRBD2 matches 13 bases. V shed 7 bases, J shed 3 bases, and the junction held 9 bases outside the gene matches. This CDR3 has 17 amino acids. Germline CDR1 reads LNHDA; CDR2 reads SQIVND (reference sequence). The CDR3 DNA follows: TGTGCCAGTAATGTCGGGGGGACTAGCGGGAACTACAATGAGCAGTTCTTC. This gives the protein CASNVGGTSGNYNEQFF.

This sequence joins TRBV9 and TRBJ1-4, with TRBD1 identical over 7 bases. CDR3 size: 15 residues. Germline CDR1 SGDLS, CDR2 YYNGEE. The V gene end was trimmed by 3 bases and the J gene end by 3 bases; junction bases not matched to a gene: 5. The CDR3 DNA sequence: TGTGCCAGCAGCGCCAGACAGGGCTCTAATGAAAAACTGTTTTTT. This gives the protein CASSARQGSNEKLFF.

V and J are TRBV5-6 and TRBJ2-1; 7 positions match TRBD2. This CDR3 is built from 16 residues. J gave up 0 bases and V 0 bases, and 3 bases lay outside the gene matches. Germline values: CDR1 SGHDT, CDR2 YYEEEE. The CDR3 bases are TGTGCCAGCAGCTTGGCTGGCGGGAGCTCCTACAATGAGCAGTTCTTC. This encodes CASSLAGGSSYNEQFF.

V and J are TRBV4-2 and TRBJ2-2; 11 positions agree with TRBD2. The CDR3 is 17 residues long. V gave up 4 bases and J gave up 3 bases; unmatched junction bases: 7. CDR1 is LGHNA, CDR2 YNFKEQ, per germline. DNA for the CDR3: TGTGCCAGCAGCCGGGCTAGCGGGAGGTTGGACACCGGGGAGCTGTTTTTT. Protein sequence: CASSRASGRLDTGELFF.

The chain joins TRBV15 to TRBJ2-7, with D tentatively TRBD2 (6 bases). The V gene's germline CDR1 is LNHNV and CDR2 YYDKDF (reference sequence). Trimming pared 0 bases from V and 3 bases from J, leaving 12 bases between. The CDR3 is 15 amino acids. This CDR3 is CATSRDSSRDYEQYF. CDR3 coding DNA: TGTGCCACCAGCAGAGATTCATCGCGGGACTACGAGCAGTACTTC.

CDR3 amino acids: CASSPPGHLYEQYF. The CDR3 DNA follows: TGTGCCAGCAGCCCACCGGGACACCTCTACGAGCAGTACTTC. This chain uses TRBV6-5 with TRBJ2-7; maybe TRBD1 (6 bases). The V gene's germline CDR1 is MNHEY and CDR2 SVGAGI. The CDR3 consists of 14 residues. Trimming removed 6 bases from V and 3 bases from J, with 15 bases in between.